This T cell receptor beta chain comes out of a study of Ad26.COV2.S vaccination and SARS-CoV-2 variants. Overall study: The study gave Ad26.COV2.S intramuscularly, once or twice 56 days apart.

Study outcomes and limitations: In vaccinated individuals, spike-specific CD8+ and CD4+ T cell responses reportedly displayed substantial breadth. From the TCR breadth and depth analyses, total T cell responses may have been underestimated.

As for treatment: over 15 received Ad26.COV2.S at low or high dose, single or two shots; about 5 received placebo; per-sample allocation not given. Sampling was done on day 63 after the first vaccine or placebo injection. In the vaccine, an Ad26 vector expressed the SARS-CoV-2 spike of the Wuhan strain. Only in-frame clones appear in the TCRdb table, and some are missing; sequencing was by immunoSEQ multiplex PCR. The sample lists 430,000 or so clones, 85% to 90% occurring once. In the case of this clone: Its antigen is unidentified.

The CDR3 is 18 amino acids. Deletions cut 4 bases from V and 2 bases from J, with 18 bases between. In germline, CDR1 is LGHDT, CDR2 YNNKEL (reference sequence). The receptor's source is a person aged 18 to 59 who received the Ad26.COV2.S COVID-19 vaccine or a placebo. The starting material was peripheral blood, obtained in a trial of Ad26.COV2.S vaccine versus placebo. The chain carries TRBV3-1 (or the pseudogene TRBV3-2) and TRBJ1-6; D remains unclear. CDR3 nucleotide sequence: TGTGCCAGCAGCCCCGGTCGGAAGTCTGGGACCTATAATTCACCCCTCCACTTT. Residues: CASSPGRKSGTYNSPLHF.